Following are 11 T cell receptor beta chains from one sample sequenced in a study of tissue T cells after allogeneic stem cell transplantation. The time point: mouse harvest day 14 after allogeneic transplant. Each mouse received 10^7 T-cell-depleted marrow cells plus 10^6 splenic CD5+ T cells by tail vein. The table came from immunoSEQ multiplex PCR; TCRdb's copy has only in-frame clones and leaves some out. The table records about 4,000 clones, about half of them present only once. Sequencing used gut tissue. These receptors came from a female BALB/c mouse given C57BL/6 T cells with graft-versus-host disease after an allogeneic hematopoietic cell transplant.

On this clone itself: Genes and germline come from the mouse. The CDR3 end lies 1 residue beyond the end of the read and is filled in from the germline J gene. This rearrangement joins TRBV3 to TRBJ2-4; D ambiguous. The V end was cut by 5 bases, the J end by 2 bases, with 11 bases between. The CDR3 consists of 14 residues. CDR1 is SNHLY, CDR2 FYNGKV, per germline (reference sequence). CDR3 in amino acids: CASSPVGFQNTLYF. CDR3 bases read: TGTGCCAGCAGCCCCGTTGGGTTTCAAAACACCTTGTAC.

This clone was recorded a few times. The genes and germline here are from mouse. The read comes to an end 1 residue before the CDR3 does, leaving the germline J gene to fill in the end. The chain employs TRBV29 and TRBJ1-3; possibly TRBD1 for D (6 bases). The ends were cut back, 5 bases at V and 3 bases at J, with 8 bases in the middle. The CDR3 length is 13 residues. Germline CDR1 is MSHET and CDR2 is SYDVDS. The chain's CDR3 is CASSPGDGNTLYF. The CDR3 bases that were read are TGTGCTAGCAGTCCAGGGGATGGAAATACGCTCTAT.

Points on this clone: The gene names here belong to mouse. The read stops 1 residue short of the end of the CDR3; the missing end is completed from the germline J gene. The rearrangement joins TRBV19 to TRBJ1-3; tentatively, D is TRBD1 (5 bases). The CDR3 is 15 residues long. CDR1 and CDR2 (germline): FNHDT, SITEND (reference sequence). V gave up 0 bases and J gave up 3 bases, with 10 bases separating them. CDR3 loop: CASSIGGGNGNTLYF. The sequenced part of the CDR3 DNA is TGTGCCAGCAGTATAGGGGGGGGGAATGGAAATACGCTCTAT.

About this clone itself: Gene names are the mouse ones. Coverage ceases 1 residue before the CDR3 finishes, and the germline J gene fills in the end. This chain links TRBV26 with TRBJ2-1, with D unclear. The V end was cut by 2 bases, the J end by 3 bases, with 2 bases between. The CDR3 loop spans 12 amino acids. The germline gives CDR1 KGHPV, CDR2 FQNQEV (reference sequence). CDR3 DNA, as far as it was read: TGTGCCAGCAGTCTGGTCTATGCTGAGCAGTTC. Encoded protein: CASSLVYAEQF. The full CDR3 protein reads CASSLVYAEQFF.

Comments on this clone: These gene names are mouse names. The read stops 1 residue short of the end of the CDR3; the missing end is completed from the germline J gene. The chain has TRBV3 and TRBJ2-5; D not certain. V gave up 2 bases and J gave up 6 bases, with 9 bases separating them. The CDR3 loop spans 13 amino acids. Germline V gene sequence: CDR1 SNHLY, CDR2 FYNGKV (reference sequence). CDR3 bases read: TGTGCCAGCAGCTTAACGGGAGGGGACACCCAGTAC. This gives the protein CASSLTGGDTQY. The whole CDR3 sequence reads CASSLTGGDTQYF. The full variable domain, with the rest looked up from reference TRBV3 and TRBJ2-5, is GPKVLQIPSHQIIDMGQMVTLNCDPVSNHLYFYWYKQILGQQMEFLVNFYNGKVMEKSKLFKDQFSVERPDGSYFTLKIQPTALEDSAVYFCASSLTGGDTQYFGPGTRLLVL.

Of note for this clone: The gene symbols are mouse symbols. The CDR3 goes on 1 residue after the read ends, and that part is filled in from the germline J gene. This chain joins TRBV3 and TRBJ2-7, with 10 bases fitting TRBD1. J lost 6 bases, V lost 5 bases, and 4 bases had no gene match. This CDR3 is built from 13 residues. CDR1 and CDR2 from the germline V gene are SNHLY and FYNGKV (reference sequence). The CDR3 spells CASSRGQGIEQYF. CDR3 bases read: TGTGCCAGCAGCCGGGGACAGGGGATTGAACAGTAC. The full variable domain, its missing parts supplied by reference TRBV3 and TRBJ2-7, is GPKVLQIPSHQIIDMGQMVTLNCDPVSNHLYFYWYKQILGQQMEFLVNFYNGKVMEKSKLFKDQFSVERPDGSYFTLKIQPTALEDSAVYFCASSRGQGIEQYFGPGTRLTVL.

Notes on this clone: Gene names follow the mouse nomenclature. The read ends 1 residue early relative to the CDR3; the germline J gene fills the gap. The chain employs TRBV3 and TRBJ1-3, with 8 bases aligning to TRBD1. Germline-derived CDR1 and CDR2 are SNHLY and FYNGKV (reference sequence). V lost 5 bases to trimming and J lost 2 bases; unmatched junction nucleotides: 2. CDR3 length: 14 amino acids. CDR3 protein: CASSQQGAGNTLYF. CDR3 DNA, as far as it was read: TGTGCCAGCAGCCAACAGGGGGCTGGAAATACGCTCTAT.

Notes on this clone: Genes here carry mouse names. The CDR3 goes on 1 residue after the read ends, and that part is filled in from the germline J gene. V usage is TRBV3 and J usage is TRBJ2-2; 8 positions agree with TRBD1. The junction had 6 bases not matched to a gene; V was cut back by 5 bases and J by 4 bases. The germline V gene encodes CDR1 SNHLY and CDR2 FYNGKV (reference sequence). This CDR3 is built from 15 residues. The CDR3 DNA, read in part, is TGTGCCAGCAGCACCTCAGGGGGCGGCACCGGGCAGCTCTAC. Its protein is CASSTSGGGTGQLY. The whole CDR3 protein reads CASSTSGGGTGQLYF.

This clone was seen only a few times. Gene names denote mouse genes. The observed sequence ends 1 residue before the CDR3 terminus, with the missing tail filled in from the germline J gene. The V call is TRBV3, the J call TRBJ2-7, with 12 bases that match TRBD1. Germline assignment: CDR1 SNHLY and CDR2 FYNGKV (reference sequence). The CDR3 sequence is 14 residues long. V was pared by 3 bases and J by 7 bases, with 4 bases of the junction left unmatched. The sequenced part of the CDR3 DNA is TGTGCCAGCAGCTTTGGGACAGGGGGCTGGGAACAGTAC. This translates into CASSFGTGGWEQY. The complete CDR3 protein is CASSFGTGGWEQYF.

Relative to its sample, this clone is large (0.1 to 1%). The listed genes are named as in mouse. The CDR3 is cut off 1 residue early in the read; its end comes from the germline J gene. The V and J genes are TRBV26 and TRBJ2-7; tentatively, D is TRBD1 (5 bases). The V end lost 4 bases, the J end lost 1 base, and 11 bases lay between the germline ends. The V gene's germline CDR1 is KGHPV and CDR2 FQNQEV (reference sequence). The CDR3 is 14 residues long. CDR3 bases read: TGTGCCAGCAGTCCCAGGGTGGAGTCCTATGAACAGTAC. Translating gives CASSPRVESYEQY. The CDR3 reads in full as CASSPRVESYEQYF.

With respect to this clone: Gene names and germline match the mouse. The CDR3 sequence: CASSLSTGGFEQYF. The CDR3 DNA, read in part, is TGTGCCAGCAGTCTGTCTACAGGGGGATTTGAACAGTAC. The gene calls are TRBV26 and TRBJ2-7; 8 nucleotides line up with TRBD1. Coverage ceases 1 residue before the CDR3 finishes, and the germline J gene fills in the end. Germline V CDR1 and CDR2: KGHPV, FQNQEV (reference sequence). V dropped 0 bases and J dropped 6; count of bases not matched to a gene: 4. This CDR3 contains 14 residues.